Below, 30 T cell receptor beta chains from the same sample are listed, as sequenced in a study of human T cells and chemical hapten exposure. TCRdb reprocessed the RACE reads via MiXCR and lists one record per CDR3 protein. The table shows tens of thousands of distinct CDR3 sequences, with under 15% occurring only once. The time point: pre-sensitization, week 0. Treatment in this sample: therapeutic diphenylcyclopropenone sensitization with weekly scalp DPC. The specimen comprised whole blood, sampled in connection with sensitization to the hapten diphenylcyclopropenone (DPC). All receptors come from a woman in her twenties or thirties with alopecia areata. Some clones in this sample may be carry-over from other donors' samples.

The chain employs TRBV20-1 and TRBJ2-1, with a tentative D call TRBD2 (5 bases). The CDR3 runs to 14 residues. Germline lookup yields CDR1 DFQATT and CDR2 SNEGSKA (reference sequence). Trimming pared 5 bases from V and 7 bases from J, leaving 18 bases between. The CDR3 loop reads CSAQSIIRGNEQFF. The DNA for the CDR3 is TGCAGTGCTCAAAGTATAATTCGAGGGAATGAGCAGTTCTTC.

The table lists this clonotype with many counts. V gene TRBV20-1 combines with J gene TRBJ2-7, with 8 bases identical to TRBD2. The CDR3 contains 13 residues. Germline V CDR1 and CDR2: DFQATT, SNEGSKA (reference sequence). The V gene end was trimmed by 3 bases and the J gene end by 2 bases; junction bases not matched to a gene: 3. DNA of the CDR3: TGCAGTGCTAGGGAGCGGGAGACCTACGAGCAGTACTTC. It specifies CSARERETYEQYF.

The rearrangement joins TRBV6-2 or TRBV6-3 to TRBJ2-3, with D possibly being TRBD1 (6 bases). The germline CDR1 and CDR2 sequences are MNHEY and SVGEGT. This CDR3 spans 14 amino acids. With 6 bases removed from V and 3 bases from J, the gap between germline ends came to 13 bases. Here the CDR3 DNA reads TGTGCCAGCAGCCTACAGGGATGGACAGATACGCAGTATTTT. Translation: CASSLQGWTDTQYF.

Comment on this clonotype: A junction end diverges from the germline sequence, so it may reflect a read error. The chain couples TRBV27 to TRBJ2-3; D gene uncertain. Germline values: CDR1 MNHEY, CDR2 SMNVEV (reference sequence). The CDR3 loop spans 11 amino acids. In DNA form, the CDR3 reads TGTACCAGCAGTTTAAGGGATACGCAGTATTTT. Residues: CTSSLRDTQYF.

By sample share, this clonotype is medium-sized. The CDR3 nucleotides are TGCAGTGCTGACCCCCTAGGAGTAGCGGGAGTATACACCGGGGAGCTGTTTTTT. As protein: CSADPLGVAGVYTGELFF. The V call is TRBV20-1, the J call TRBJ2-2; TRBD2 matches 9 bases. The CDR3 totals 18 residues. Trimming removed 5 bases from V and 3 bases from J; junction bases left unmatched: 16. CDR1 and CDR2 (germline): DFQATT, SNEGSKA (reference sequence).

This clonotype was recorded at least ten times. Here the CDR3 reads CASSTRSGRGYNEQFF. CDR3 coding DNA: TGTGCCAGCAGTACACGGAGCGGGAGGGGATACAATGAGCAGTTCTTC. The V call is TRBV6-6, the J call TRBJ2-1; TRBD2 agrees at 10 bases. The CDR3 has 16 amino acids. The V gene end was trimmed by 5 bases and the J gene end by 4 bases; junction bases not matched to a gene: 8. CDR1 and CDR2 from the germline V gene are MNHNY and SVGAGI (reference sequence).

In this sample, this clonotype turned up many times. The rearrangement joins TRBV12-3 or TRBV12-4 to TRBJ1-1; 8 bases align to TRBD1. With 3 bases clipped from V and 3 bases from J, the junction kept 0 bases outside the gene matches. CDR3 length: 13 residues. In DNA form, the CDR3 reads TGTGCCAGCAGTTTGGGACAGGACACTGAAGCTTTCTTT. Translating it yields CASSLGQDTEAFF.

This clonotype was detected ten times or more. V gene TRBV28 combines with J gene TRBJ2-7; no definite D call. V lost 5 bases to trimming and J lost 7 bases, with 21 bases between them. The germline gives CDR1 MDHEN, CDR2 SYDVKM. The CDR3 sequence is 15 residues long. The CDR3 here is CASSPHPMGMGEQYF. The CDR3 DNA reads TGTGCCAGCAGTCCCCACCCAATGGGGATGGGTGAGCAGTACTTC.

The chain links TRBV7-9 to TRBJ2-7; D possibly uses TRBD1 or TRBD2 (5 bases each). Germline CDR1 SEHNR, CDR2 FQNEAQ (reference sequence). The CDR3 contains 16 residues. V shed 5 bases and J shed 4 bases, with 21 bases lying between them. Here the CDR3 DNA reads TGTGCCAGCAGCCCCCGAGGGGCGGAGAACTTATACGAGCAGTACTTC. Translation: CASSPRGAENLYEQYF.

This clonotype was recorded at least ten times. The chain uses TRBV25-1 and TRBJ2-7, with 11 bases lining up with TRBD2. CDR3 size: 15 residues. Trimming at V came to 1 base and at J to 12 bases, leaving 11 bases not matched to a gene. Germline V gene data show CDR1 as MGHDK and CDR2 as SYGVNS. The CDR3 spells CASSELAGGPHSVYF. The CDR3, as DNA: TGTGCCAGCAGTGAATTAGCGGGGGGGCCCCACTCCGTGTACTTC.

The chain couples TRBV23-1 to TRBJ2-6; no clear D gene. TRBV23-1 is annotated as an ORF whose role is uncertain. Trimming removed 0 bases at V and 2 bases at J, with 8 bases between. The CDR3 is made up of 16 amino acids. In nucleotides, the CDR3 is TGCGCCAGCAGTCAATCGAGTAGTGCTGGGGCCAACGTCCTGACTTTC. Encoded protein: CASSQSSSAGANVLTF.

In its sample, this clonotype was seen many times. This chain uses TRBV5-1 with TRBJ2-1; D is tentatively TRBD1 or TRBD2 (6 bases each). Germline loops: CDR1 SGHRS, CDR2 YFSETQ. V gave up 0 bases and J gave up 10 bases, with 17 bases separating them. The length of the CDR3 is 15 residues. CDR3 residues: CASSLVREGGSEQFF. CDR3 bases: TGCGCCAGCAGCTTGGTGCGGGAAGGGGGTTCGGAGCAGTTCTTC.

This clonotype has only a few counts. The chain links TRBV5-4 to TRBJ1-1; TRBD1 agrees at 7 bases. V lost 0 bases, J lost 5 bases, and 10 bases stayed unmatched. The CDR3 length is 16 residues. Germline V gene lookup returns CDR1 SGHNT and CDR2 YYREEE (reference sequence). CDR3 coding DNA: TGTGCCAGCAGCTTGGTAAAGGGGGCGCATAGGACTGAAGCTTTCTTT. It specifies CASSLVKGAHRTEAFF. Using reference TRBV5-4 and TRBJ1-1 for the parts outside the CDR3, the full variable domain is ETGVTQSPTHLIKTRGQQVTLRCSSQSGHNTVSWYQQALGQGPQFIFQYYREEENGRGNFPPRFSGLQFPNYSSELNVNALELDDSALYLCASSLVKGAHRTEAFFGQGTRLTVV.

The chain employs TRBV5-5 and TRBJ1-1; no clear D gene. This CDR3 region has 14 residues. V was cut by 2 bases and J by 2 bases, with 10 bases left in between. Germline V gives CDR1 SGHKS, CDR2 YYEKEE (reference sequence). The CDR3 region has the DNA TGTGCCAGCAGCTTAAGGGAAATTAACACTGAAGCTTTCTTT. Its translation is CASSLREINTEAFF.

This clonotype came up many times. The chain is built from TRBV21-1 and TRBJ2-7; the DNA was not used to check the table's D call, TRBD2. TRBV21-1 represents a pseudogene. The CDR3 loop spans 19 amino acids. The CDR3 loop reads CASSKAGTSGRGIPYEQYF. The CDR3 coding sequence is TGTGCCAGCAGCAAAGCGGGGACTAGCGGGAGAGGGATTCCCTACGAGCAGTACTTC.

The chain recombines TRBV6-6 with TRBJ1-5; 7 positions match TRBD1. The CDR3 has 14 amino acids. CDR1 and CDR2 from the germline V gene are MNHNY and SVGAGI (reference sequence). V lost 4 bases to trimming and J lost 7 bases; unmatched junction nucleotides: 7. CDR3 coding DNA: TGTGCCAGCAGTTGGGAAGGGGGCCGGCAGCCCCAGCATTTT. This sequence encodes CASSWEGGRQPQHF.

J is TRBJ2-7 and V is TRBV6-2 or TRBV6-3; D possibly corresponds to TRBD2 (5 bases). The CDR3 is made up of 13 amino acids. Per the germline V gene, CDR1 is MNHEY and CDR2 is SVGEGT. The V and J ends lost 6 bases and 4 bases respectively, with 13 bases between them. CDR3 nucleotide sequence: TGTGCCAGCAGGACTTCAGCGGTATACGAGCAGTACTTC. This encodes CASRTSAVYEQYF.

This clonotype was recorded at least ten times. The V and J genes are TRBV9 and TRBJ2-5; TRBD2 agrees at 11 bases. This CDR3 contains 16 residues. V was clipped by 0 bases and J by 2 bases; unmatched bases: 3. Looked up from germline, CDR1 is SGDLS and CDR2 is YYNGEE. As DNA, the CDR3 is TGTGCCAGCAGCGTAGGACTAGCGGGATGGCAAGAGACCCAGTACTTC. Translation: CASSVGLAGWQETQYF. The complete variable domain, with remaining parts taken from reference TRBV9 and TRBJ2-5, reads DSGVTQTPKHLITATGQRVTLRCSPRSGDLSVYWYQQSLDQGLQFLIQYYNGEERAKGNILERFSAQQFPDLHSELNLSSLELGDSALYFCASSVGLAGWQETQYFGPGTRLLVL.

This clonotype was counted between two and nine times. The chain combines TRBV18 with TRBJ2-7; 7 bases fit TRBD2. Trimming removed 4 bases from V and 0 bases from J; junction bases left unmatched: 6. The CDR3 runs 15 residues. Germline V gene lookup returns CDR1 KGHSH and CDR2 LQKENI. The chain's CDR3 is CASSLSSGSSYEQYF. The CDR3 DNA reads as TGTGCCAGCTCACTATCTAGCGGTAGCTCCTACGAGCAGTACTTC.

The CDR3 protein is CASSSISYEQYF. The CDR3 DNA follows: TGTGCCAGCTCCTCTATCTCCTACGAGCAGTACTTC. The chain joins TRBV18 to TRBJ2-7; D is uncertain. The CDR3 totals 12 residues. Germline values: CDR1 KGHSH, CDR2 LQKENI. V lost 6 bases to trimming and J lost 0 bases, with 6 bases between them.

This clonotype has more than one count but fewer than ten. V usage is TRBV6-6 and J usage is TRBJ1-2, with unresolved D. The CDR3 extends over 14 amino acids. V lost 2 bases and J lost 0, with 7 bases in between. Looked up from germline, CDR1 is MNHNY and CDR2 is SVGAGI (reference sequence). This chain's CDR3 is CASSYQKANYGYTF. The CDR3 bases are TGTGCCAGCAGTTACCAGAAAGCTAACTATGGCTACACCTTC.

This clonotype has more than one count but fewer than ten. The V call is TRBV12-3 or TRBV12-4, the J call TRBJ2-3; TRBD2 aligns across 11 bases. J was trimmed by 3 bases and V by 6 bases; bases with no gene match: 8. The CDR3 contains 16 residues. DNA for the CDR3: TGTGCCAGCAGCCGTCTAGCGGGAGGATTAACAGATACGCAGTATTTT. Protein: CASSRLAGGLTDTQYF.

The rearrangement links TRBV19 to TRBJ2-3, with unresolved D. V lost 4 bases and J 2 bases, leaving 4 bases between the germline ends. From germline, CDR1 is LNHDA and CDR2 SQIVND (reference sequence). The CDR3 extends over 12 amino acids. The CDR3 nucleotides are TGTGCCAGTAGTAAGGTCACAGATACGCAGTATTTT. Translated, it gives CASSKVTDTQYF.

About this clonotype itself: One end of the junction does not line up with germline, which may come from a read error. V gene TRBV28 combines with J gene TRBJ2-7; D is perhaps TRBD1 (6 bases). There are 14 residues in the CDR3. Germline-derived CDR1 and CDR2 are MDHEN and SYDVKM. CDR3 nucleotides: TGTGCCAGCAGCCCCGTAATACAGGGTGAATTTTCCCACTTC. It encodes CASSPVIQGEFSHF.

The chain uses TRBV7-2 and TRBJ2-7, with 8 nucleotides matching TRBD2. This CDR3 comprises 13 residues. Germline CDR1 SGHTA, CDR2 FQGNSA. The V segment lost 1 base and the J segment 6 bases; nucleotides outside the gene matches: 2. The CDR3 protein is CASSLGLAREQYF. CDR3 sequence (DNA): TGTGCCAGCAGCTTAGGACTAGCGCGCGAGCAGTACTTC.

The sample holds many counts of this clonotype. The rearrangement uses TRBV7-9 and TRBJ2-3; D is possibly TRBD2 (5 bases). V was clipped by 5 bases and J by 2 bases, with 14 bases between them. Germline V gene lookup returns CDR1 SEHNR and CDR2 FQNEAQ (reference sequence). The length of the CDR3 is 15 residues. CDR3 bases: TGTGCCAGCAGCCGTCGGCACGGGGACACAGATACGCAGTATTTT. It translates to CASSRRHGDTDTQYF.

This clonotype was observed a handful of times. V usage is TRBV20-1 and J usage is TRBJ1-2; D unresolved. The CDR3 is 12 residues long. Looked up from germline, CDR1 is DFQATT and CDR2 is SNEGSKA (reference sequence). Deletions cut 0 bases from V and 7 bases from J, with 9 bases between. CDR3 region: CSARDLKGGYTF. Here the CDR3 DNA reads TGCAGTGCTAGAGATCTAAAGGGTGGCTACACCTTC.

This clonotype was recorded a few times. The CDR3 DNA follows: TGTGCCAGCAGCTCAAACAAGGGACTAGCGGATTACAATGAGCAGTTCTTC. Amino acid sequence: CASSSNKGLADYNEQFF. The V call is TRBV7-9, the J call TRBJ2-1; 11 nucleotides line up with TRBD2. CDR1 SEHNR and CDR2 FQNEAQ come from the germline V gene (reference sequence). There are 17 residues in the CDR3. The junction had 9 bases not matched to a gene; V was cut back by 4 bases and J by 4 bases.

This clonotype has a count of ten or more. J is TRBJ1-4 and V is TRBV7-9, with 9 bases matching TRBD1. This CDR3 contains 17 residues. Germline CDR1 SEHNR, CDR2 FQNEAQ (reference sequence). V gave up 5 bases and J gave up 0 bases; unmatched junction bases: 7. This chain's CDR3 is CASSIGQGRATNEKLFF. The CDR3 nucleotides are TGTGCCAGCAGCATTGGACAGGGGAGGGCAACTAATGAAAAACTGTTTTTT.

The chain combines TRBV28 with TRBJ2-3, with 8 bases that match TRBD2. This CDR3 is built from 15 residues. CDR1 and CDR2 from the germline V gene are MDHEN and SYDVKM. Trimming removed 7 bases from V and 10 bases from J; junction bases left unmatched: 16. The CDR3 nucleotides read TGTGCCAGCATCGAAGCGGGAGTGAACCTAGAGGCGCAGTATTTT. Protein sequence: CASIEAGVNLEAQYF.